Below, one TCR beta chain is given with its context. Germline V lookup: CDR1 MNHNS, CDR2 SASEGT. J gave up 0 bases and V 1 base, and 10 bases lay outside the gene matches. This CDR3 is built from 20 residues. The data originate from a study of blood T cell repertoires in COVID-19. Study-level background: The cDNA or gDNA used as material had been derived from T cells, B-cell-depleted T cells, or PBMCs.

Data came from immunoSEQ multiplex PCR; TCRdb stores just in-frame clones and leaves some out. The repertoire holds 200,000 or so clones, with 65% to 85% as singletons. Sequenced sample: peripheral blood. This sequence was found in a woman aged 60 to 75 with acute or convalescent COVID-19. J is TRBJ1-6 and V is TRBV6-1; 9 bases line up with TRBD1. Here the CDR3 DNA reads TGTGCCAGCAGTGAAGGGTCAAGGGACAGGGCGAGCTCCTATAATTCACCCCTCCACTTT. Its translation is CASSEGSRDRASSYNSPLHF.